This TCR beta chain was documented in a study of blood T cell repertoires in COVID-19 (dated by TCRdb to about 2020). Regarding the research as a whole: Collaborator samples came from the United States, Italy and Spain and covered acute and convalescent phases of COVID-19. Subjects who had been exposed to COVID-19, were actively infected with it, or had recovered from it provided the deeply sampled blood TCRbeta repertoires that made up the dataset. Where available, HLA class I and class II types were obtained from metadata supplied by the sample provider rather than from assay-based typing. Samples came from the ongoing ImmuneRACE study (first 160 participants) plus 1,254 subjects from 6 global collaborators. The repertoires were released in a freely available public database meant as a resource for research on the immune response to SARS-CoV-2. Nearly every sample came with metadata listing a de-identified subject ID, COVID-19 status, age in years and sex. The prospective study material was composed of cDNA or gDNA derived from T cells, B-cell-depleted T cells, or PBMCs. Results the study describes overall, beyond this receptor: The quantity of clinical and demographic metadata differed by source and by participant and was supplied without curation.

Collaborating institutions collected whole blood in K2EDTA tubes following their own protocols. For TCRbeta analysis, collaborators shipped samples in one of three forms: frozen whole blood, isolated PBMCs, or DNA extracted from either of those sample types. The immunoSEQ Assay, a bias-controlled multiplex PCR, was used to amplify TCRbeta CDR3 regions from genomic DNA. In the authors' own workflow: Within the assay, amplification of reference gene primers was used to estimate how many nucleated cells each sample contained. To quantify the absolute abundance of each unique TCRbeta CDR3 rearrangement, sequence reads were collapsed and filtered. For each sample, productive Simpson clonality was calculated by taking the square root of Simpson's diversity index across productive rearrangements. This immuneACCESS table, as held by TCRdb, lists in-frame sequences with V and J called but not all clones. Of the missing ones, under half trace to an unresolved V gene in checked studies; the others have no known cause. V and J calls plus clone size are reproduced from that table; the DNA served to infer D and trimming. The table for this sample lists roughly 110,000 clones; 70% to 90% of them were counted only once. The biggest ten clones account for 5.5% to 8% of the sample.

Between the V and J ends, shortened by 3 bases and 0 bases respectively, the junction contains 15 bases. Including cysteine and phenylalanine, the CDR3 has 16 amino acids. Just the 48-base CDR3 DNA is kept, in frame starting at base 1. CDR1 KGHSH and CDR2 LQKENI were looked up in the germline V gene. About this clone itself: Its antigen remains unidentified. Base qualities are not recorded, but no much larger clone differs from it by a single base.

The receptor was derived from a man in his fifties or sixties with active or convalescent COVID-19. This receptor chain uses TRBV18 and TRBJ2-7, with TRBD2 as a weak D call on 5 bases. The sequenced sample was peripheral blood. The CDR3 corresponds to CASSPGRQRYSYEQYF. The DNA sequence is as follows: TGTGCCAGCTCACCGGGAAGGCAGCGGTACTCCTACGAGCAGTACTTC.